The 6 T cell receptor beta chains below were found in one sample sequenced in a study of blood T cells in healthy people across ages. The authors ran a second PCR of 7 to 11 cycles using a sample-barcoded 5' primer and a J-beta primer mix. TCRdb called the 5' RACE reads again in MiXCR, with one record for every CDR3 protein. This table has about 640,000 distinct CDR3 sequences, 25% to 30% appearing once. Sequencing was done on a sample of blood. These receptors all stem from a woman of 80 years or more in good health.

There are many counts of this clonotype. V usage is TRBV29-1 and J usage is TRBJ2-1, with no clear D. Germline V CDR1 and CDR2: SQVTM, ANQGSEA. Trimming removed 4 bases from V and 2 bases from J, with 6 bases in between. The CDR3 totals 12 residues. The CDR3 coding sequence is TGCAGCGTTGCTGGGGCCTACAATGAGCAGTTCTTC. It codes for CSVAGAYNEQFF.

This clonotype has at least ten counts. The J gene is TRBJ2-1, the V gene TRBV20-1; 12 nucleotides match TRBD1. The CDR3 length is 15 residues. Germline V gene data show CDR1 as DFQATT and CDR2 as SNEGSKA (reference sequence). The V segment lost 6 bases and the J segment 6 bases; nucleotides outside the gene matches: 9. CDR3 nucleotides: TGCAGTGCAATACTGGGACAGGGGGCCGGCAATGAGCAGTTCTTC. It is translated as CSAILGQGAGNEQFF.

This clonotype was detected a few times. This chain uses TRBV4-3 with TRBJ1-1, with 12 bases identical to TRBD1. V gave up 3 bases and J gave up 1 base; unmatched junction bases: 15. CDR1 LGHNA and CDR2 YSLEER come from the germline V gene. The CDR3 extends over 20 amino acids. This CDR3 reads CASSHPTPGQGAQGNTEAFF. CDR3 DNA sequence: TGCGCCAGCAGCCATCCCACGCCGGGACAGGGGGCCCAGGGGAACACTGAAGCTTTCTTT.

This clonotype was detected ten times or more. The J gene is TRBJ1-2, the V gene TRBV28; 10 positions match TRBD1. CDR1 MDHEN and CDR2 SYDVKM come from the germline V gene. V trimming: 7 bases; J trimming: 1 base; junction bases outside the gene matches: 12. This CDR3 has 17 residues. The DNA of the CDR3 is TGTGCCAGCACCCTCGCTGGGGACAGGGGCAGTAACTATGGCTACACCTTC. This translates into CASTLAGDRGSNYGYTF.

In its sample, this clonotype was seen many times. V and J are TRBV5-1 and TRBJ2-7; weak D call: TRBD1 (6 bases). This CDR3 is built from 14 residues. V was pared by 3 bases and J by 3 bases, with 13 bases between. Germline V gene data show CDR1 as SGHRS and CDR2 as YFSETQ. DNA of the CDR3: TGCGCCAGCAGCTCCCCCGGGACAATCTACGAGCAGTACTTC. It encodes CASSSPGTIYEQYF.

About this clonotype itself: Given a much more abundant clone one base away, this may be a read error. DNA for the CDR3: TGTGTCAGCAGCGTAAAGGATACGCAGTATTTT. Amino acid sequence: CVSSVKDTQYF. The J gene is TRBJ2-3, the V gene TRBV9; D remains unclear. Per germline, CDR1 SGDLS and CDR2 YYNGEE. This CDR3 has 11 amino acids.